Included here is one T cell receptor (beta chain) sequence, with context. This clonotype was picked up a small number of times. Its antigen target is currently unknown. Base quality data are lacking; no much larger clone is found one base away. The data stem from a study of T cell repertoires in cytomegalovirus infection (dated by TCRdb to the late 2010s). The study in broad terms: Alongside well-studied HLA-B-restricted epitopes, the peptide stimulations were aimed at recently identified HLA-C-restricted CMV epitopes, whose presentation resists viral immunomodulation. Donor HLA type was relevant to the analysis, as public TCR beta signatures indicated carriage of CMV infection together with the matching HLA type.

Read against the paper, the sample's treatment or condition label means: in vitro stimulation with specific CMV peptide epitopes to enrich CMV-specific T cells. Compared with germline, V lacks 5 bases and J lacks 4 bases; bases without a gene match: 4. Its CDR3 holds 13 amino acids, cysteine through phenylalanine. CDR3 DNA only is kept here, 39 bases in frame from base 1. Study-wide conclusions, independent of this receptor: In both this cohort and an independent roughly 400-donor cohort, the cumulative frequency of public TCR beta family members distinguished carriers of CMV infection plus the relevant HLA type. The ex vivo response was dominated by HLA-C-restricted CMV-specific TCR beta clonotypes, which also provided the single most frequent clonotype in two of eight donors.

The sequencer listed for this sample is Illumina HiSeq 1500. TCRdb reanalyzed the raw reads on its own, using fastp at Q25 for trimming and MiXCR for clone calling, and kept in-frame beta chains. Identical CDR3 protein sequences are pooled into one entry, listed with their most common genes and DNA. This sample comprises some 940,000 distinct CDR3 sequences, approximately 32% of them detected only once. The leading ten clones occupy 13% of the sample. The rearrangement joined TRBV12-3 or TRBV12-4 to TRBJ1-1, with 7 bases in between that match TRBD1. Sequenced material: cultured CD8+ T cells from PBMCs, taken from culture after CMV antigen stimulation. This receptor was obtained from a human donor in good health (CMV status not recorded). Some clones in this sample may be carry-over from other donors' samples. The nucleotides read TGTGCCAGCAGTGGAGCAGGGGGCACTGAAGCTTTCTTT. This yields the protein CASSGAGGTEAFF.